This T cell receptor (beta chain) was profiled in a study of T cell changes during pregnancy in multiple sclerosis. The CDR3 is 14 residues long. The germline V gene encodes CDR1 SGHRS and CDR2 YFSETQ. V lost 7 bases and J lost 6, with 19 bases in between. Clones were read by immunoSEQ multiplex PCR, and TCRdb kept only the in-frame ones, dropping some. The data show approximately 88,000 clones, with approximately 92% seen just once and roughly 3% held by the top ten. The chain couples TRBV5-1 to TRBJ1-1, with D perhaps TRBD1 (5 bases). The sequencing here drew on peripheral blood, taken in the first trimester of pregnancy. The TCR sequence derives from a female donor with multiple sclerosis, enrolled in a pregnancy study. The CDR3 DNA reads as TGCGCCAGCGCCGGCGGGACCAGAAAGGCTGAAGCTTTCTTT. Translation gives CASAGGTRKAEAFF.